The 30 T cell receptor beta chains in this list originate from one sample, sequenced in a study of blood T cell repertoires in COVID-19. This table comes from immunoSEQ multiplex PCR, and its TCRdb copy is limited to in-frame clones, with some not included. The sample consists of around 250,000 clones, 89% of them appearing once. Sample: peripheral blood. Every receptor here comes from a woman in her thirties or forties who had recovered from COVID-19.

This sequence joins TRBV5-1 and TRBJ2-7; 9 bases are a match to TRBD2. Germline-derived CDR1 and CDR2 are SGHRS and YFSETQ. The CDR3 has 14 amino acids. The junction had 1 base not matched to a gene; V was cut back by 1 base and J by 2 bases. The CDR3 sequence: CASSLLAGAYEQYF. Written as DNA, the CDR3 is TGCGCCAGCAGCTTGTTAGCGGGAGCCTACGAGCAGTACTTC.

The chain carries TRBV7-3 and TRBJ2-3, with 12 bases lining up with TRBD2. With 4 bases clipped from V and 2 bases from J, the junction kept 4 bases outside the gene matches. The CDR3 runs to 16 residues. The V gene's germline CDR1 is SGHTA and CDR2 FQGTGA. The CDR3 region is CASSSLAGGDTDTQYF. Written as DNA, the CDR3 is TGTGCCAGCAGCTCACTAGCGGGAGGCGACACAGATACGCAGTATTTT. Variable domain in full (rest from reference TRBV7-3 and TRBJ2-3): GAGVSQTPSNKVTEKGKYVELRCDPISGHTALYWYRQSLGQGPEFLIYFQGTGAADDSGLPNDRFFAVRPEGSVSTLKIQRTERGDSAVYLCASSSLAGGDTDTQYFGPGTRLTVL.

This clone was counted once. The chain has TRBV18 and TRBJ2-3; D is unclear. The V gene's germline CDR1 is KGHSH and CDR2 LQKENI. The CDR3 has 13 residues. V was trimmed by 0 bases and J by 5 bases, leaving 6 bases between them. CDR3: CASSPPYVDTQYF. In nucleotides, the CDR3 is TGTGCCAGCTCACCACCGTATGTAGATACGCAGTATTTT.

V usage is TRBV3-1 (or the pseudogene TRBV3-2) and J usage is TRBJ2-1; D uncertain. V was cut by 2 bases and J by 2 bases, with 10 bases left in between. The CDR3 sequence is 15 residues long. Germline V gene data show CDR1 as LGHDT and CDR2 as YNNKEL (reference sequence). CDR3 residues: CASSQFLNTYNEQFF. CDR3 DNA sequence: TGTGCCAGCAGCCAATTTTTAAACACCTACAATGAGCAGTTCTTC.

This clone was detected once. The chain is built from TRBV24-1 and TRBJ1-5, with a tentative D call TRBD1 (5 bases). The CDR3 runs to 14 residues. V was shortened by 7 bases and J by 0 bases, with 9 bases between the two germline ends. Germline values: CDR1 KGHDR, CDR2 SFDVKD. In DNA form, the CDR3 reads TGTGCCACCAGCGGACAATTTAGCAATCAGCCCCAGCATTTT. This translates into CATSGQFSNQPQHF.

This clone has only one observation. This chain links TRBV6-5 with TRBJ1-3; 7 bases align to TRBD1. Germline CDR1 reads MNHEY; CDR2 reads SVGAGI. V was pared by 8 bases and J by 1 base, with 5 bases of the junction left unmatched. This CDR3 has 14 amino acids. The CDR3 nucleotides read TGTGCCAGCCGCCTGACAGGGTCTGGAAACACCATATATTTT. Protein sequence: CASRLTGSGNTIYF.

The rearrangement uses TRBV15 and TRBJ2-7; the match to TRBD1 covers 9 bases. Trimming cost V 3 bases and J 4 bases; bases outside gene matches: 4. Germline assignment: CDR1 LNHNV and CDR2 YYDKDF (reference sequence). The CDR3 spans 14 residues. The CDR3 reads CATSSGQGKYEQYF. In DNA, the CDR3 is TGTGCCACCAGCAGCGGACAGGGGAAGTACGAGCAGTACTTC.

The chain has TRBV30 and TRBJ1-3; D is ambiguous. V was pared by 4 bases and J by 7 bases, with 11 bases between. Germline V gene sequence: CDR1 GTSNPN, CDR2 SVGIG (reference sequence). This CDR3 region has 12 residues. The CDR3 sequence is CAWKGGYNTIYF. In DNA form, the CDR3 reads TGTGCCTGGAAAGGAGGTTACAACACCATATATTTT. Drawing the rest from reference TRBV30 and TRBJ1-3, the complete variable domain is SQTIHQWPATLVQPVGSPLSLECTVEGTSNPNLYWYRQAAGRGLQLLFYSVGIGQISSEVPQNLSASRPQDRQFILSSKKLLLSDSGFYLCAWKGGYNTIYFGEGSWLTVV.

This clone was counted only a few times. CDR3 region: CASSPSGVYNEQFF. Here the CDR3 DNA reads TGTGCCAGTTCCCCTAGCGGCGTATACAATGAGCAGTTCTTC. The genes are TRBV19 and TRBJ2-1; 7 bases are a match to TRBD2. Germline trimming cut 8 bases from V and 4 bases from J; bases unmatched to any gene: 8. In germline, CDR1 is LNHDA, CDR2 SQIVND (reference sequence). This CDR3 region has 14 residues.

V usage is TRBV5-1 and J usage is TRBJ2-2; 13 positions agree with TRBD2. The CDR3 totals 19 residues. J lost 1 base, V lost 0 bases, and 6 bases had no gene match. Germline CDR1 SGHRS, CDR2 YFSETQ. The CDR3 protein is CASSLVPGLAGKNTGELFF. The DNA for the CDR3 is TGCGCCAGCAGCTTGGTCCCGGGACTAGCGGGAAAGAACACCGGGGAGCTGTTTTTT.

A single count supports this clone. The rearrangement links TRBV11-2 to TRBJ2-7; possible D gene TRBD2, 5 bases. Germline V gene data show CDR1 as SGHAT and CDR2 as FQNNGV. The CDR3 is made up of 15 amino acids. Trimming removed 2 bases at V and 0 bases at J, with 11 bases between. This chain's CDR3 is CASSLLPGSSYEQYF. CDR3 in DNA: TGTGCCAGCAGCTTATTGCCGGGGTCCTCCTACGAGCAGTACTTC.

V is TRBV10-2 and J is TRBJ2-4, with TRBD2 matching 9 bases. The germline V gene encodes CDR1 WSHSY and CDR2 SAAADI. V trimming: 9 bases; J trimming: 7 bases; junction bases outside the gene matches: 10. The CDR3 sequence is 14 residues long. The CDR3 loop reads CARTGTSLSNIQYF. For the CDR3, the DNA is TGCGCCAGGACCGGGACTAGCCTCAGCAACATTCAGTACTTC.

This clone was picked up one time. The chain uses TRBV9 and TRBJ2-1; 8 bases line up with TRBD2. The CDR3 spans 15 residues. V was clipped by 4 bases and J by 4 bases; unmatched bases: 7. Germline-derived CDR1 and CDR2 are SGDLS and YYNGEE. CDR3 in amino acids: CASSLFSGDYNEQFF. The DNA for the CDR3 is TGTGCCAGCAGCCTCTTTAGCGGGGATTACAATGAGCAGTTCTTC.

The rearrangement uses TRBV7-9 and TRBJ2-2; 8 nucleotides match TRBD1. CDR3 size: 16 residues. The J segment lost 6 bases and the V segment lost 1 base, leaving 7 bases of the junction unmatched. Germline CDR1 SEHNR, CDR2 FQNEAQ (reference sequence). The CDR3 reads CASSLVDRGFPGELFF. The CDR3 bases are TGTGCCAGCAGCTTAGTCGACAGGGGATTTCCCGGGGAGCTGTTTTTT.

The chain couples TRBV5-1 to TRBJ2-6; 7 nucleotides match TRBD2. Trimming at V came to 2 bases and at J to 0 bases, leaving 8 bases not matched to a gene. CDR3 length equals 18 residues. Germline V gene lookup returns CDR1 SGHRS and CDR2 YFSETQ. The CDR3 nucleotides read TGCGCCAGCAGCTTCTGGGCGGGAGAAGGCTCTGGGGCCAACGTCCTGACTTTC. It specifies CASSFWAGEGSGANVLTF.

The J gene is TRBJ2-1, the V gene TRBV2; the match to TRBD1 covers 8 bases. Unmatched junction bases numbered 6, after V lost 10 bases and J lost 4 bases. Germline V lookup: CDR1 SNHLY, CDR2 FYNNEI. CDR3 length: 13 amino acids. The CDR3 sequence is CAIRTGRYNEQFF. CDR3 coding DNA: TGTGCCATTAGGACAGGGAGGTACAATGAGCAGTTCTTC.

The chain is built from TRBV10-3 and TRBJ2-3, with D possibly TRBD2 on 5 matching bases. The CDR3 is made up of 16 amino acids. V dropped 2 bases and J dropped 1 base, with 13 bases sitting between them. CDR1 is ENHRY, CDR2 SYGVKD, per germline. The CDR3 DNA sequence: TGTGCCATCAGTGAGGAATGGGAGAGGGGCACAGATACGCAGTATTTT. Translated: CAISEEWERGTDTQYF.

The CDR3 loop is CASSETSGRVLFF. The CDR3 nucleotides are TGTGCCAGCAGTGAGACTAGCGGGAGAGTGCTGTTCTTC. V gene TRBV6-1 combines with J gene TRBJ2-1; 12 bases agree with TRBD2. Germline V lookup: CDR1 MNHNS, CDR2 SASEGT. V dropped 3 bases and J dropped 15; count of bases not matched to a gene: 6. CDR3 size: 13 residues.

The table lists this clone with a few counts. The chain combines TRBV5-4 with TRBJ2-7; TRBD2 is a possible D gene (5 bases). Trimming removed 0 bases from V and 5 bases from J, with 12 bases in between. The length of the CDR3 is 14 residues. The germline gives CDR1 SGHNT, CDR2 YYREEE (reference sequence). Here the CDR3 reads CASSLGLAQDEQYF. The CDR3 DNA follows: TGTGCCAGCAGCTTGGGGCTAGCTCAAGACGAGCAGTACTTC.

The chain is built from TRBV5-1 and TRBJ2-1; 14 bases agree with TRBD2. CDR1 is SGHRS, CDR2 YFSETQ, per germline. Unmatched junction bases numbered 8, after V lost 0 bases and J lost 9 bases. The CDR3 consists of 17 residues. Written as DNA, the CDR3 is TGCGCCAGCAGCTTGGCGCCGGGACTAGCGGGAGATGTTGAGCAGTTCTTC. The encoded protein is CASSLAPGLAGDVEQFF.

The chain employs TRBV6-5 and TRBJ2-5; tentative D call: TRBD2 (5 bases). The V gene's germline CDR1 is MNHEY and CDR2 SVGAGI. The CDR3 runs 16 residues. Between the trimmed V and J ends, which lost 0 bases and 6 bases, there was a span of 17 bases. The CDR3 sequence is CASSYSAAPPKQTQYF. The CDR3 DNA reads as TGTGCCAGCAGTTACTCAGCGGCACCCCCGAAACAGACCCAGTACTTC.

The chain links TRBV5-1 to TRBJ2-5; D is possibly TRBD1 (6 bases). V was pared by 0 bases and J by 2 bases, with 8 bases between. Germline V gene sequence: CDR1 SGHRS, CDR2 YFSETQ. The CDR3 consists of 14 residues. The chain's CDR3 is CASSLATGQETQYF. CDR3 nucleotides: TGCGCCAGCAGCTTGGCGACAGGACAAGAGACCCAGTACTTC.

The CDR3 DNA is TGTGCCAGCAGTTTTAGCGGAACTACCTACGAGCAGTACTTC. This gives the protein CASSFSGTTYEQYF. The chain recombines TRBV28 with TRBJ2-7, with D tentatively TRBD2 (6 bases). This CDR3 spans 14 amino acids. Trimming took 3 bases from V and 2 from J, leaving 11 bases between them. The germline V gene encodes CDR1 MDHEN and CDR2 SYDVKM.

This clone was observed once. The chain combines TRBV3-1 (or the pseudogene TRBV3-2) with TRBJ1-1; 9 nucleotides line up with TRBD1. Germline CDR1 and CDR2: LGHDT and YNNKEL (reference sequence). J lost 8 bases, V lost 1 base, and 2 bases had no gene match. The CDR3 is made up of 13 amino acids. CDR3 residues: CASSQGGTGEAFF. CDR3 sequence (DNA): TGTGCCAGCAGCCAAGGGGGGACAGGGGAAGCTTTCTTT.

The rearrangement links TRBV4-1 to TRBJ2-7, with D hard to call. Trimming took 1 base from V and 5 from J, leaving 15 bases between them. CDR3 size: 15 residues. The germline V gene has CDR1 MGHRA and CDR2 YSYEKL. DNA for the CDR3: TGCGCCAGCAGCCAAGGAGTTGTCTCCGCGGACGAGCAGTACTTC. Translating gives CASSQGVVSADEQYF.

The genes are TRBV7-8 and TRBJ2-5; 8 bases agree with TRBD1. Germline V gene data show CDR1 as SGHVS and CDR2 as FQNEAQ. The CDR3 length is 16 residues. The trim removed 5 bases at V and 4 bases at J, leaving 12 bases unmatched. CDR3 sequence: CASSRVTGVGGETQYF. The CDR3 coding sequence is TGTGCCAGCAGCAGAGTGACAGGGGTCGGGGGAGAGACCCAGTACTTC.

This clone occurred once. The chain joins TRBV19 to TRBJ1-3; 9 nucleotides line up with TRBD1. Germline V gene lookup returns CDR1 LNHDA and CDR2 SQIVND (reference sequence). Trimming took 6 bases from V and 3 from J; bases not matched to a gene: 6. CDR3 length: 15 residues. The CDR3 DNA reads as TGTGCCAGTAGAGAGGGACAGGGTTATGGAAACACCATATATTTT. Encoded protein: CASREGQGYGNTIYF.

The J gene is TRBJ1-6, the V gene TRBV27; 8 nucleotides agree with TRBD1. The germline V gene has CDR1 MNHEY and CDR2 SMNVEV (reference sequence). With V trimmed by 4 bases and J by 3 bases, 11 bases remained unmatched. The CDR3 is 18 residues long. The CDR3 DNA reads as TGTGCCAGCAGTTCACCACCCGACAGGGGCCGCTATAATTCACCCCTCCACTTT. It yields the protein CASSSPPDRGRYNSPLHF.

Of note for this clone: Relative to the germline gene, one junction end is altered; a read error may explain this. The V gene is TRBV27, the J gene TRBJ2-7; 9 nucleotides agree with TRBD2. From germline, CDR1 is MNHEY and CDR2 SMNVEV (reference sequence). There are 14 residues in the CDR3. The CDR3 sequence is CASSLASGAYKQYF. CDR3 nucleotide sequence: TGTGCCAGCAGTTTGGCTAGCGGGGCCTACAAGCAGTACTTC.

With respect to this clone: Other DNA sequences in this specimen translate into the identical CDR3. V is TRBV14 and J is TRBJ2-5; 12 bases map to TRBD2. Germline loops: CDR1 SGHDN, CDR2 FVKESK. With 1 base clipped from V and 5 bases from J, the junction kept 2 bases outside the gene matches. The CDR3 extends over 15 amino acids. The CDR3 loop is CASSQGLAGVETQYF. CDR3 nucleotides: TGTGCCAGCAGCCAAGGACTAGCGGGAGTCGAGACCCAGTACTTC.